The sequence of this TCR beta chain was determined in a study of shared clonotypes between healthy human individuals (dated by TCRdb to 2018 to 2020). Regarding the study in general: A couple of women and three men aged 18 to 49 years were included in the cohort. Per donor, three plates each were used for CD4 naive and CD4 memory, two for CD8 naive, and one for CD8 memory. To estimate repertoire size and how much clonotype sharing occurs between individuals, the study deeply sequenced the blood TCR repertoires of roughly 5 healthy adults. To increase sequencing depth and limit assay-specific biases, TCR repertoire library preparation and sequencing were carried out by different laboratories using diverse techniques. Leukapheresis yielded between about 0.94 and 8.9 billion PBMCs per donor.

The donors were healthy, HIV-negative adults with no recently reported acute infections or vaccinations. Only Caucasian adults living in Nashville, Tennessee, USA were represented among the donors. Magnetic negative selection was used to enrich CD4+ T cells, after which naive cells were positively selected on CD45RA and the negative fraction became the memory subset. Blood was collected by leukapheresis, and PBMCs were isolated by Ficoll-Histopaque density gradient centrifugation and then cryopreserved in liquid nitrogen vapor phase. Analytical flow cytometry was used to check the purity and quantity of every magnetically sorted T cell population. Genomic DNA was isolated from each sorted fraction and quantified by UV absorbance on a Nanodrop 2000c. Using the deep immunoSEQ assay, TCR CDR3 regions were amplified from genomic DNA by multiplex PCR. Extracted genomic DNA from each cell subset was spread evenly across all wells of several immunoSEQ 96-well plates, with each plate serving as a replicate. Each replicate PCR for sorted subsets received around 200 ng genomic DNA, equal to around 32,000 T cell genomes. Purified libraries were quantified with a Qubit 3.0 fluorometer, sized on a Bioanalyzer 2100, and re-quantified with the KAPA Library Quantification kit. A separate single-read 150-cycle Illumina NextSeq 550 flow cell was used to sequence each immunoSEQ 96-well plate. Turning to the authors' computational methods: Because the immunoSEQ output included only junctional sequences and no quality scores, the filtering could not be the same as the filtering used for full-length reads. Sequences were annotated with PyIR, a Python wrapper for IgBLAST v1.9, using IMGT germline references to assign V/J genes and CDR3. Any read was removed if the V/J assignment was weak (E-value above 1e-6), the CDR3 was missing, or the read contained stop codons, out-of-frame junctions, or ambiguous translated residues. V3J clonotypes were defined as sequences sharing an identical inferred V gene, J gene, and CDR3 amino acid sequence. Percentage overlap between repertoires was calculated by dividing the number of shared unique clonotypes by the size of the smaller repertoire. Three approaches were used to assess repertoire richness: RTK rarefaction, the Chao1 estimator, and Recon v2.1 estimates of unobserved clonotypes. For all TCRbeta clonotypes obtained by the gDNA method from several donors, generation probabilities were computed with OLGA. Not all clones reach the TCRdb copy of this immuneACCESS table, which keeps in-frame sequences only. Checked studies attribute under half of the gap to unresolved V genes and leave the rest unexplained. The DNA was the basis for D and trimming; V, J and clone size are from that table. Here the sample has over a million clones; 75% to 85% occur a single time. The leading ten clones occupy 0.6% to 0.75% of the sample.

There are many counts of this clone. Its antigen is not yet known. No base quality information exists; no much larger clone differs at one position. Summary of the overall study and its limitations: Incomplete sequencing was indicated by rarefaction of sorted-subset datasets, despite the large sequencing depth. The genetic and exposure-history diversity represented was limited by the small number of donors. Naive subsets generally had larger estimated clonotype richness than memory subsets did. Sampling was restricted to blood, and TCR repertoires in tissues likely differ from the TCR repertoires found in blood. When four donors were compared, the shared fraction of clonotypes was around 5.1% for naive CD4, about 4% for naive CD8, about 2.5% for memory CD4, and 0.35% to 0.4% for memory CD8. Compared with non-shared clonotypes, the clonotypes found in all four sorted-subset donors had higher generation probabilities. Based on pairwise subsampling, the degree of clonotype sharing among donors was expected to be affected by sequencing depth.

This clonotype was sampled from a man aged 18 to 35 in good health. Some clones in this sample may be carry-over from other donors' samples. Sequencing was performed on memory CD4+ T cells from PBMCs. Explained via the paper, the cell subset or site label denotes: CD45RA-negative fraction.

In nucleotides, the sequence is TGTGCCAGCAGTTACTCGGTCCAGGGAGTCTCCTACGAGCAGTACTTC. Its protein is CASSYSVQGVSYEQYF. The chain is encoded by TRBV6-5 joined to TRBJ2-7, with the D assignment possibly TRBD1 or TRBD2, given 5 matching bases for each. From its cysteine to its phenylalanine, the CDR3 spans 16 amino acids. Only CDR3 DNA is held: 48 bases, read in frame from base 1. Per the germline V gene, MNHEY is the CDR1 and SVGAGI is the CDR2. V is cut by 0 bases and J by 0 bases, and the space between the germline ends is 12 bases.